This T cell receptor beta chain stems from a study of blood T cell repertoires in COVID-19. About the research overall: The cDNA or gDNA used as material had been derived from T cells, B-cell-depleted T cells, or PBMCs.

The J segment lost 3 bases and the V segment lost 2 bases, leaving 0 bases of the junction unmatched. Germline-derived CDR1 and CDR2 are KGHSH and LQKENI. The CDR3 covers 13 residues. The protocol was immunoSEQ multiplex PCR, while the TCRdb copy is restricted to in-frame clones and leaves out a portion. The table has around 30,000 clones, roughly 80% seen once. This clone was counted once. V usage is TRBV18 and J usage is TRBJ1-2; TRBD1 matches at 7 bases. The TCR sequence derives from a woman in her 70s with acute or convalescent COVID-19. Sequenced: peripheral blood. The DNA for the CDR3 is TGTGCCAGCTCACCAGGACAGGACTATGGCTACACCTTC. Translation gives CASSPGQDYGYTF.